The rows below give T cell receptor beta chains drawn from one sample of a study of T cell repertoires in cytomegalovirus infection. TCRdb re-called the reads through MiXCR, storing one row per CDR3 protein. Seen here are about 310,000 distinct CDR3 sequences, about a tenth observed once, and the top ten hold around 2.5%. Material: PBMCs. These receptor sequences come from a human donor in good health (CMV status not recorded). Some clones in this sample may be carry-over from other donors' samples. CDR3s include the opening cysteine and the closing phenylalanine or tryptophan. The order of the fields is V gene, J gene, D gene, clone size, CDR3 protein, CDR3 DNA. D genes are given only for firm matches. For some rows the clone size is stated as once, few or many, or as a class when expanded; others skip it.

TRBV28,TRBJ2-5,TRBD2,many,CASYEAGYQETQYF,TGTGCCAGCTATGAAGCGGGGTACCAAGAGACCCAGTACTTC
TRBV12-3/TRBV12-4,TRBJ1-1,-,many,CASTKDTWNTEAFF,TGTGCCAGCACTAAGGACACCTGGAACACTGAAGCTTTCTTT
TRBV10-1,TRBJ2-2,-,-,CASGDLGYTGELFF,TGCGCCAGCGGAGACCTAGGGTACACCGGGGAGCTGTTTTTT
TRBV5-1,TRBJ2-5,-,-,CASRIKETQYF,TGCGCCAGCAGGATCAAAGAGACCCAGTACTTC
TRBV7-3,TRBJ1-1,-,many,CASSLYSSPLNTEAFF,TGTGCCAGCAGCCTTTACAGCAGCCCGTTGAACACTGAAGCTTTCTTT
TRBV5-1,TRBJ2-7,-,few,CASSLGSGVAALQYF,TGCGCCAGCAGCTTGGGGTCGGGAGTGGCCGCTCTACAGTACTTC
TRBV2,TRBJ1-5,-,-,CASSSTETSNQPQHF,TGTGCCAGCAGTTCGACCGAAACCAGCAATCAGCCCCAGCATTTT
TRBV7-6,TRBJ2-1,-,many,CASSLLGTYKVQFF,TGTGCCAGCAGCCTCCTCGGGACCTACAAGGTGCAGTTCTTC
TRBV28,TRBJ1-5,-,many,CASHSKKPQHF,TGTGCCAGTCATAGCAAGAAGCCCCAGCATTTT
TRBV12-3/TRBV12-4,TRBJ1-2,-,many,CASSFSRSYGYTF,TGTGCCAGCAGTTTTTCCCGCTCGTATGGCTACACCTTC
TRBV27,TRBJ1-1,TRBD1,few,CASSYDRVGNTEAFF,TGTGCCAGCAGTTACGACAGGGTAGGGAACACTGAAGCTTTCTTT
TRBV7-2,TRBJ2-5,-,many,CASSLQGSQYF,TGTGCCAGCAGCTTACAGGGTTCCCAGTACTTC
TRBV6-1,TRBJ1-4,-,many,CASTYIKRLGTNEKLFF,TGTGCCAGCACCTACATCAAACGCCTAGGCACTAATGAAAAACTGTTTTTT
TRBV28,TRBJ2-3,-,many,CASSPPGGDTQYF,TGTGCCAGCAGTCCTCCAGGGGGGGATACGCAGTATTTT
TRBV7-2,TRBJ2-1,TRBD2,many,CASSPFSGEGYNEQFF,TGTGCCAGCAGTCCGTTTAGCGGGGAGGGGTACAATGAGCAGTTCTTC
TRBV5-1,TRBJ2-1,TRBD2,-,CASSILAATYNEQFF,TGCGCCAGCAGCATACTAGCGGCCACCTACAATGAGCAGTTCTTC
TRBV19,TRBJ1-1,-,-,CASSIVGDVLGAFF,TGTGCCAGTAGTATAGTCGGGGACGTCTTAGGAGCTTTCTTT
TRBV7-9,TRBJ1-1,TRBD1,many,CASSLAGTENTEAFF,TGTGCCAGCAGCTTAGCGGGGACAGAGAACACTGAAGCTTTCTTT
TRBV15,TRBJ2-2,-,-,CATSRDLAGGVTGELFF,TGTGCCACCAGCAGAGATCTAGCAGGTGGGGTCACCGGGGAGCTGTTTTTT
TRBV10-3,TRBJ2-5,-,few,CAIWAGLTQETQYF,TGTGCCATCTGGGCAGGGTTGACACAAGAGACCCAGTACTTC
TRBV7-2,TRBJ2-1,-,many,CASSLAAGQYNEQFF,TGTGCCAGCAGCTTAGCAGCGGGTCAATACAATGAGCAGTTCTTC
TRBV11-3,TRBJ1-5,-,many,CAPQGPQHF,TGTGCCCCCCAGGGGCCCCAGCATTTT
TRBV5-1,TRBJ2-1,-,many,CASSHGAEEQFF,TGCGCCAGCAGCCACGGGGCGGAAGAGCAGTTCTTC
TRBV12-3/TRBV12-4,TRBJ2-1,-,-,CASSLDRGGSSYNEQFF,TGTGCCAGCAGTTTAGACAGAGGGGGAAGCTCCTACAATGAGCAGTTCTTC
TRBV7-2,TRBJ1-1,TRBD1,many,CASSLPGQGRAFF,TGTGCCAGCAGCTTACCCGGACAGGGAAGAGCTTTCTTT
TRBV20-1,TRBJ1-2,-,-,CSAYLQESLEGYTF,TGCAGTGCCTACCTACAGGAGTCCCTCGAGGGCTACACCTTC
TRBV19,TRBJ2-3,-,many,CASSIRESADTQYF,TGTGCCAGTAGTATAAGGGAGTCCGCAGATACGCAGTATTTT
TRBV29-1,TRBJ2-1,-,many,CSVVTGSRNEQFF,TGCAGCGTTGTCACAGGGAGTAGGAATGAGCAGTTCTTC
TRBV10-1,TRBJ1-5,-,many,CARNNQPQHF,TGCGCCAGGAACAATCAGCCCCAGCATTTT
TRBV11-3,TRBJ2-1,TRBD2,many,CASSFGLAGRKGSYNEQFF,TGTGCCAGCAGCTTTGGACTAGCGGGAAGGAAGGGCTCCTACAATGAGCAGTTCTTC
TRBV25-1,TRBJ2-5,-,few,CASSDAARRQVVVAETQYF,TGTGCCAGCAGTGACGCAGCAAGGAGGCAGGTTGTTGTTGCAGAGACCCAGTACTTC
TRBV10-1,TRBJ2-7,-,many,CASSELPGSYEQYF,TGCGCCAGCAGTGAGCTTCCAGGGTCCTACGAGCAGTACTTC
TRBV7-9,TRBJ1-1,TRBD1,many,CASSLGTGSKNTEAFF,TGTGCCAGCAGCCTCGGGACAGGGAGCAAGAACACTGAAGCTTTCTTT
TRBV4-1,TRBJ2-2,TRBD2,many,CASSQLSSGGTGELFF,TGCGCCAGCAGCCAATTGTCTAGCGGGGGGACCGGGGAGCTGTTTTTT
TRBV28,TRBJ2-3,-,many,CASSPSEVDTQYF,TGTGCCAGCAGTCCGTCTGAGGTAGATACGCAGTATTTT
TRBV20-1,TRBJ1-4,-,many,CSAREGGSIEKLFF,TGCAGTGCTAGGGAAGGGGGAAGTATTGAAAAACTGTTTTTT
TRBV28,TRBJ1-5,TRBD1,many,CASSGAGQGNQPQHF,TGTGCCAGCAGTGGGGCGGGACAGGGGAATCAGCCCCAGCATTTT
TRBV12-3/TRBV12-4,TRBJ2-7,-,few,CASKAASIGREQYF,TGTGCCAGCAAAGCGGCCTCGATAGGACGCGAGCAGTACTTC
TRBV2,TRBJ2-5,-,-,CASSAPTWGGDLLETQYF,TGTGCCAGCAGTGCCCCCACTTGGGGCGGGGACCTTCTAGAGACCCAGTACTTC
TRBV5-4,TRBJ2-7,-,many,CASSLDSEQYF,TGTGCCAGCAGCTTGGATAGCGAGCAGTACTTC
TRBV29-1,TRBJ2-2,-,many,CSVRGLTGELFF,TGCAGCGTCCGGGGGCTTACCGGGGAGCTGTTTTTT
TRBV6-1,TRBJ1-2,-,many,CASDAGEGYGYTF,TGTGCCAGCGATGCCGGGGAGGGTTATGGCTACACCTTC
TRBV24-1,TRBJ2-5,TRBD1,many,CATSDATGGLETQYF,TGTGCCACCAGTGATGCTACAGGGGGCTTGGAGACCCAGTACTTC
TRBV29-1,TRBJ1-1,-,many,CSVGAGGAFF,TGCAGCGTTGGGGCCGGGGGAGCTTTCTTT